This T cell receptor (beta chain) was found in a study of blood T cell repertoires in COVID-19. Study as a whole: T cells, B-cell-depleted T cells, or PBMCs supplied cDNA or gDNA.

There are 14 residues in the CDR3. CDR1 and CDR2 (germline): SGHTA, FQGNSA. Trimming removed 5 bases at V and 4 bases at J, with 12 bases between. Here immunoSEQ multiplex PCR was the method, and the copy in TCRdb shows in-frame clones only, minus some. The sample contains over 120,000 clones, over 70% of which appear only once. Material: peripheral blood. This sequence joins TRBV7-2 and TRBJ2-1; a weak D match, TRBD2 (6 bases). The origin of this receptor is a woman aged 55-69 years with acute or convalescent COVID-19. CDR3 protein: CASSQGLRYNEQFF. The DNA of the CDR3 is TGTGCCAGCAGCCAGGGACTCCGATACAATGAGCAGTTCTTC.